Listed below are T cell receptor beta chains from one sample, sequenced in a study of shared clonotypes between healthy human individuals. Some clones are missing from TCRdb's copy, which holds only in-frame ones; the method was immunoSEQ multiplex PCR. In the table there are 600,000 or so clones, around 95% of which are singletons. The sequenced sample was naive CD8+ T cells sorted from blood. These receptors all come from a woman younger than 45 in good health. The conserved cysteine and the conserved F or W are not part of the CDR3 here. D genes are given only for firm matches. For some rows the clone size is stated as once, few or many, or as a class when expanded; others skip it.

>13|TRBV9|once|TRBD1
ASSVETGGVHEQY
>10|TRBV27|few|.
ASSDRNYGYT
>14|TRBV27|.|.
ASSLSTVFLFNEQF
>16|TRBV28|.|.
ASSSTIIHTAGIYEQY
>10|TRBV7-8|.|TRBD2
ASSFSSGGEF
>11|TRBV28|once|TRBD1
ASTGTDTYEQY
>12|TRBV27|.|TRBD1
ASKTGGANQPQH
>10|TRBV28|.|.
ASSFAGYEQY
>12|TRBV5-5|.|TRBD2
ASSLLAGFYEQY
>10|TRBV7-9|.|.
ASSPDGYEQY
>14|TRBV9|.|TRBD2
ASSVGGSGGYNEQF
>11|TRBV6-5|.|.
ASSLGTSTMLF
>10|TRBV13|.|.
ASSLDRAGYT
>12|TRBV6-4|.|.
ASSRGVSGTEAF
>14|TRBV28|.|TRBD1
ASREVQGATGNTIY
>11|TRBV28|.|.
ASIKGGGTEAF
>17|TRBV5-4|.|.
ASSWGMREPNSGANVLT
>13|TRBV6-5|.|TRBD1
ASSPGTGAGNTIY
>11|TRBV27|.|.
ASSSDSNQPQH
>13|TRBV7-6|.|TRBD2
ASSLASSGIYEQY
>11|TRBV11-1|.|TRBD1
ASSRTGRTEAF
>11|TRBV29-1|.|TRBD1
SVGTGVSTEAF
>17|TRBV5-8|.|TRBD1
ASSLGPPTGPYSNQPQH
>14|TRBV9|.|.
ASSAWGGGTNEKLF
>13|TRBV28|.|.
ASNLVAAAGETQY
>11|TRBV2|.|TRBD2
ASMREVSYEQY
>11|TRBV19|.|.
ASSNVVGNTIY
>13|TRBV9|.|.
ASSVDGDERTEAF
>13|TRBV7-9|.|.
ASSLKRGWDEKLF
>12|TRBV16|.|TRBD2
ASSPGTSGYEQY
>14|TRBV7-2|.|.
ASSPMLEAAKNIQY
>13|TRBV16|.|.
ASSHPSLVNTEAF